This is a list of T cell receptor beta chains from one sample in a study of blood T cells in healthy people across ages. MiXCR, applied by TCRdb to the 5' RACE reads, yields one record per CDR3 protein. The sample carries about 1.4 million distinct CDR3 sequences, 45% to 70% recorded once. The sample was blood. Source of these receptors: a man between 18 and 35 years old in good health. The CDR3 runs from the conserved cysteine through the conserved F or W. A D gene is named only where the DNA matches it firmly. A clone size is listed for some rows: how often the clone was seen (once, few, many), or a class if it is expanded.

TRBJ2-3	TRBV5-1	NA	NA	TGCGCCAGCAGCTTGGTCCTAGCGACCCAAGATACGCAGTATTTT	CASSLVLATQDTQYF
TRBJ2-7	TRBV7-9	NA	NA	TGTGCCAGCGCTCCTGATGATACCTACGAGCAGTACTTC	CASAPDDTYEQYF
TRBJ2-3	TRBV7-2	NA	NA	TGTGCCAGCAGCCAGGCCAGCACCTTAGAGGGAGATACGCAGTATTTT	CASSQASTLEGDTQYF
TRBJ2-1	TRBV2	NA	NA	TGTGCCAGCAGTGAAACAGTAGCGGCTAAAGGATACAATGAGCAGTTCTTC	CASSETVAAKGYNEQFF
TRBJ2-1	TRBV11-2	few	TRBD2	TGTGCCAGCAGCTCAGCCCTAGCGGGGCCCACCAATGAGCAGTTCTTC	CASSSALAGPTNEQFF
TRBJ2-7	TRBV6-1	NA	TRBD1	TGTGCCAGCAGTGAAGGAAATGCCGGGACAGGGGGCGCCTACGAGCAGTACTTC	CASSEGNAGTGGAYEQYF
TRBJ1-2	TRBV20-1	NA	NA	TGCAGTGCTAGCCAGGGGCGGGGGCGACGGTATGGCTACACCTTC	CSASQGRGRRYGYTF
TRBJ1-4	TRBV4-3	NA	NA	TGCGCCAGCAGCCAAGGACAGAACTTTAATGAAAAACTGTTTTTT	CASSQGQNFNEKLFF
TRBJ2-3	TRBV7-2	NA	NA	TGTGCCAGCAGCTTAATGGGACCGGCCCCGTATTTT	CASSLMGPAPYF
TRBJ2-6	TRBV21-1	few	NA	TGTGCCAGCAGCAAAGAGAGGGACAGGACCCTCTCTGGGGCCAACGTCCTGACTTTC	CASSKERDRTLSGANVLTF
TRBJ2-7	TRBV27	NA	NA	TGTGCCACCGGCTGGGTCCACGAGCAGTACTTC	CATGWVHEQYF
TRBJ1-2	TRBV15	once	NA	TGTGCCACCAGCAGAGTGGGCTCAAACTATGGCTACACCTTC	CATSRVGSNYGYTF
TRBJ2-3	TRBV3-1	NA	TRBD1	TGTGCCAGCAGCGGTCACCGGGACAGCGAACTGGTTATCGCAGATACGCAGTATTTT	CASSGHRDSELVIADTQYF
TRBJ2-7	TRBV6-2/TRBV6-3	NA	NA	TGTGCCAGCAGTCAGACGGACGACTACGAGCAGTACTTC	CASSQTDDYEQYF
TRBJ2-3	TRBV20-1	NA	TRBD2	TGCAGTGCTCCTAGGACTAGCGGGGCGTACACAGATACGCAGTATTTT	CSAPRTSGAYTDTQYF
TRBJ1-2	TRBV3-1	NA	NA	TGTGCCAGCAGCCAAGGTCCGGACAGACCATCGAACTACACCTTC	CASSQGPDRPSNYTF
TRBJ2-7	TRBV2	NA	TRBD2	TGTGCCAGCAGTGTCGCGGGGGGCTACTACGAGCAGTACTTC	CASSVAGGYYEQYF
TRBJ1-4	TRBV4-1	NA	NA	TGCGCCAGCAGCCAAACATCCCCTGGGGTCGACGAGCAGTTGGGTGAAAAACTGTTTTTT	CASSQTSPGVDEQLGEKLFF
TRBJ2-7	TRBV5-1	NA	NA	TGCGCCAGCAGCTTGGCCTCCAAGGTTCTGGACGAGCAGTACTTC	CASSLASKVLDEQYF
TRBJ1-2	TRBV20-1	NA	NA	TGCAGTGCTGCGCTTGGGGCAGATAACTATGGCTACACCTTC	CSAALGADNYGYTF
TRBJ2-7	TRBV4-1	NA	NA	TGCGCCAGCAGCCAAGAGTCATGGGGGAGCTACGAGCAGTACTTC	CASSQESWGSYEQYF
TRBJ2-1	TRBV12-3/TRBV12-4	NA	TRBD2	TGTGCCAGCAGTAGACTAGCGGGAAGGATAAATGAGCAGTTCTTC	CASSRLAGRINEQFF
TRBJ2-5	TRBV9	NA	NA	TGTGCCAGCAGCGTAGCAGGGGGGTTCCAAGAGACCCAGTACTTC	CASSVAGGFQETQYF
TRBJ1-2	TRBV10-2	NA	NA	TGCGCCAGCAGTGAGTCGGGCAGGGAGGCCTATGGCTACACCTTC	CASSESGREAYGYTF
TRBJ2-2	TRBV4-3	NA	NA	TGCGCCATCAGCCAAGATCCAGCGACGACCGGGGAGCTGTTTTTT	CAISQDPATTGELFF
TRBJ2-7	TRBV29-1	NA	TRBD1	TGCAGCGTTGCCTTCTGGGGGACAGGGGACTCCTACGAGCAGTACTTC	CSVAFWGTGDSYEQYF
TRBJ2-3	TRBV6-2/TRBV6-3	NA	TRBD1	TGTGCCAGCAGAAAGGACAGGTCGACAGATACGCAGTATTTT	CASRKDRSTDTQYF
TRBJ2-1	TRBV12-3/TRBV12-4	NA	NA	TGTGCCAGCAGTTTGAGCAGGCATCTCAATGAGCAGTTCTTC	CASSLSRHLNEQFF
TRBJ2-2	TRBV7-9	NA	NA	TGTGCCAGCAGCCCTCTCGAGGGAGGGAACACCGGGGAGCTGTTTTTT	CASSPLEGGNTGELFF
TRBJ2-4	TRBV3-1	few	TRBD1	TGTGCCAGCAGCCCCTCCTCCGGGACAGGGGGCTCACTAGCCAAAAACATTCAGTACTTC	CASSPSSGTGGSLAKNIQYF
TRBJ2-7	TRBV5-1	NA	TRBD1	TGCGCCAGCAGCTATGGAGGGGACAGGTCCTACGAGCAGTACTTC	CASSYGGDRSYEQYF
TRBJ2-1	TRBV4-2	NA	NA	TGTGCCAGCAGCGGCAGAGGTCTAGAGGGGGGCCTCTACAATGAGCAGTTCTTC	CASSGRGLEGGLYNEQFF
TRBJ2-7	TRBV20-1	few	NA	TGCAGTGCTAGAGGTGTAGGGGAAGGGTCCGAGCAGTACTTC	CSARGVGEGSEQYF
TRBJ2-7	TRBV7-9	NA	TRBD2	TGTGCCAGCAGCTTAGTGGCTAGCGGGGGCACCTACGAGCAGTACTTC	CASSLVASGGTYEQYF
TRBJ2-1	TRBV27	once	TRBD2	TGTGCCAGCAGTTTGGGGGGGTGGAAAACTGAGCAGTTCTTC	CASSLGGWKTEQFF
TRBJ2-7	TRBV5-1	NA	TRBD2	TGCGCCAGCAGCTTGGGGCGGGAGTCCTACGAGCAGTACTTC	CASSLGRESYEQYF
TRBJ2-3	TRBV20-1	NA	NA	TGCAGTGCTACGGTCACTAGCACAGATACGCAGTATTTT	CSATVTSTDTQYF
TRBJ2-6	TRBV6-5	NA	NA	TGTGCCAGCAGTTTCCGGACCCACTCTGGGGCCAACGTCCTGACTTTC	CASSFRTHSGANVLTF
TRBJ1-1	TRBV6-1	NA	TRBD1	TGTGCCAGCAGTGAAGAGGGGACAGTGAACACTGAAGCTTTCTTT	CASSEEGTVNTEAFF
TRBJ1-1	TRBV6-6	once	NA	TGTGCCGGCACCCAGGAGGGTCGAACTGAAGCTTTCTTT	CAGTQEGRTEAFF
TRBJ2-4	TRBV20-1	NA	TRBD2	TGCAGTGCTCACCTAGCGGGAGCCAAAAACATTCAGTACTTC	CSAHLAGAKNIQYF
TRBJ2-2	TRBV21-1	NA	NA	TGTGCCAGCAGCCCTCCCTGGACAGGGGACACCGGGGAGCTGTTTTTT	CASSPPWTGDTGELFF
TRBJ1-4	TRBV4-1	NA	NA	TGCGCCAGCAGCCAAGATATCCGGGCTGAAAAACTGTTTTTT	CASSQDIRAEKLFF
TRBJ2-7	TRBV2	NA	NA	TGTGCCAGCAGTGAATATGGGACACCCTACGAGCAGTACTTC	CASSEYGTPYEQYF
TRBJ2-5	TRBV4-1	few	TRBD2	TGCGCCAGCAGCCCCGTGGGACTAGCGGGGGCAGAGACCCAGTACTTC	CASSPVGLAGAETQYF
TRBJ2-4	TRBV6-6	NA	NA	TGTGCCAGCAGCCCCGCGGCCCCCCTGCAGTACTTC	CASSPAAPLQYF
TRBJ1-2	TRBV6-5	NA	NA	TGTGCCAGCAGTACATCGACGGGTTACTATGGCTACACCTTC	CASSTSTGYYGYTF
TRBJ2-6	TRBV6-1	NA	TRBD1	TGTGCCAGCAGTCCCCGGACAGGCTGGTCTGGGGCCAACGTCCTGACTTTC	CASSPRTGWSGANVLTF
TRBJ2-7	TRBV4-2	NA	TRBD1	TGTGCCAGCAGCCTCTGGACAGGGGGCATCAACGAGCAGTACTTC	CASSLWTGGINEQYF
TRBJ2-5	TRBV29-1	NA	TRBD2	TGCAGCGTTGGTCTAGCGCGGGGGGGCCCGGAGACCCAGTACTTC	CSVGLARGGPETQYF
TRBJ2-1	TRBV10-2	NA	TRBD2	TGCGCCAGCTATGGGGGACTAGCGGGAGGCAATGAGCAGTTCTTC	CASYGGLAGGNEQFF